These T cell receptor beta chains were read from a single sample in a study of neurological immune-mediated disorders. Via MiXCR, TCRdb re-called the 5' RACE reads, giving one row per CDR3 protein. Of about 80,000 distinct CDR3 sequences listed, roughly 9.5% were seen once; the top ten hold about 1.7%. The sample comprised PBMCs. These receptors all stem from a man aged 50 to 59 in good health. CDR3s include the opening cysteine and the closing phenylalanine or tryptophan.

j_call v_call cdr3_aa
TRBJ2-1 TRBV6-6 CVSSYGSGNEQFF
TRBJ2-1 TRBV5-1 CASSFTGGSVNEQFF
TRBJ2-7 TRBV20-1 CSARDPVRVREQYF
TRBJ2-1 TRBV28 CASSLRGPSSYNEQFF
TRBJ2-7 TRBV20-1 CSASSGTYLNEQYF
TRBJ1-5 TRBV6-6 CASSSGTSNQPQHF
TRBJ1-1 TRBV5-1 CASSLQGRDTEAFF
TRBJ2-2 TRBV6-4 CASSAVGQGISLNTGELFF
TRBJ2-7 TRBV18 CASSPPDPIYEQYF
TRBJ2-5 TRBV3-1 CASSLRLGQGGETQYF
TRBJ2-5 TRBV7-2 CASSLDFSKTQYF